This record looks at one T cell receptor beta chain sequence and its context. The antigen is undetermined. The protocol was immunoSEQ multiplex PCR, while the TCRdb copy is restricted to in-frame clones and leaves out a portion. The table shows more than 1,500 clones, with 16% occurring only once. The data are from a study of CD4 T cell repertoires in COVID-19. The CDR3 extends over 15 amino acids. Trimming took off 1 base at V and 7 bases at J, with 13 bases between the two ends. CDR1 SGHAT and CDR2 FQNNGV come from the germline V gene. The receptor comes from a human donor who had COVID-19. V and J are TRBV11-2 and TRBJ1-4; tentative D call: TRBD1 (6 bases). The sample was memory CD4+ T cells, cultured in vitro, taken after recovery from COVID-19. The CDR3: CASSLVGGRGEKLFF. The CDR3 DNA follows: TGTGCCAGCAGCTTAGTAGGGGGACGGGGTGAAAAACTGTTTTTT.